The text below deals with one T cell receptor (beta chain). Its cognate antigen has yet to be identified. Base quality data are lacking; no much larger clone is found one base away. The sample is drawn from a study of control samples from healthy donors and cancer patients (dated by TCRdb to between 2020 and 2021). V loses 4 bases of germline sequence and J loses 0 bases, and the interval between the two ends is 19 bases. CDR1 is given as SGHKS and CDR2 as YYEKEE, both from the germline V gene (reference sequence). The CDR3 covers 18 residues, taking in both the cysteine and the phenylalanine. Here the CDR3 DNA is all that survives: 54 bases in frame from base 1. Library generation was performed with the immunoSEQ multiplex PCR assay. Held by TCRdb, this immuneACCESS table contains in-frame sequences only and omits some clones. Under half of the omission traces to an unresolved V gene where checked; the cause of the rest is unknown. Recorded for this sample are about 100,000 clones; about 89% of them occurred a single time. More than 7% of the sample is held by the ten biggest clonotypes.

What was sequenced was blood. The sequence is built from TRBV5-5 and TRBJ2-2, and perhaps TRBD2 as D gene, on 6 matching bases. The receptor was isolated from a young man in good health. The nucleotide sequence reads TGTGCCAGCAGCCCCCTAGGCGCTGGAGGGGCGAACACCGGGGAGCTGTTTTTT. Translated, this is CASSPLGAGGANTGELFF.